The next 6 T cell receptor beta chains were all read from a single sample in a study of regulatory T cells in long-lasting Graves disease. The time point was: newly diagnosed GD, antithyroid drugs for less than 3 months. Extracted PBMC RNA gave rise to the TCR library. For TCR beta, libraries came from iRepertoire HTBI primers and Arm-PCR of CDR3 regions. TCRdb ran MiXCR on the multiplex PCR reads and lists one entry per CDR3 protein. In the table there are about 610,000 distinct CDR3 sequences, 15% to 20% of which are singletons. The same sample was also used in a study of T cells in Graves' hyperthyroidism and ophthalmopathy.

The sequencing used peripheral blood mononuclear cells (PBMCs), collected at new diagnosis, from a patient treated with antithyroid drugs. The receptors here all came from a young man with Graves disease.

This clonotype occurred many times. The genes are TRBV29-1 and TRBJ2-7; 13 bases align to TRBD2. CDR1 is SQVTM and CDR2 is ANQGSEA in the germline V gene. The CDR3 consists of 14 residues. The V segment lost 2 bases and the J segment 2 bases; nucleotides outside the gene matches: 0. DNA for the CDR3: TGCAGCGTTGAAACTAGCGGGAGGGCCTACGAGCAGTACTTC. Translated, it gives CSVETSGRAYEQYF.

The J gene is TRBJ2-3, the V gene TRBV10-3; TRBD2 aligns across 9 bases. Trimming took 8 bases from V and 1 from J; bases not matched to a gene: 10. The CDR3 length is 16 residues. CDR1 is ENHRY and CDR2 is SYGVKD in the germline V gene. CDR3 sequence: CAIYDSGRLGTDTQYF. CDR3 DNA sequence: TGTGCCATCTACGATAGCGGGAGATTGGGCACAGATACGCAGTATTTT.

This clonotype was recorded a few times. The chain recombines TRBV20-1 with TRBJ1-2, with D hard to call. Between the trimmed V and J ends, which lost 1 base and 1 base, there was a span of 13 bases. CDR3 length equals 15 residues. Germline lookup yields CDR1 DFQATT and CDR2 SNEGSKA (reference sequence). The CDR3, as DNA: TGCAGTGCTAGAGGACAACTACTCCTTAACTATGGCTACACCTTC. This translates into CSARGQLLLNYGYTF.

This clonotype occurred many times. The gene calls are TRBV6-1 and TRBJ2-1, with a possible D match to TRBD1 (6 bases). CDR3 length equals 14 residues. The V gene's germline CDR1 is MNHNS and CDR2 SASEGT. The ends were cut back, 5 bases at V and 7 bases at J, with 15 bases in the middle. CDR3 nucleotide sequence: TGTGCCAGCAGTAGATCCGGGCAGGGGAATGAGCAGTTCTTC. This translates into CASSRSGQGNEQFF.

This clonotype was counted a few times. The chain's CDR3 is CASSSHRNIRDTEAFF. CDR3 coding DNA: TGTGCCAGCAGCTCCCACAGGAATATTAGGGACACTGAAGCTTTCTTT. The rearrangement links TRBV13 to TRBJ1-1; a weak D match, TRBD1 (5 bases). Trimming cost V 4 bases and J 3 bases, with 18 bases left between them. Germline values: CDR1 PRHDT, CDR2 FYEKMQ (reference sequence). The CDR3 spans 16 residues.

This clonotype was seen only a few times. The chain uses TRBV12-3 or TRBV12-4 and TRBJ2-7, with 10 bases identical to TRBD1. The V segment lost 6 bases and the J segment 4 bases; nucleotides outside the gene matches: 9. The CDR3 extends over 15 amino acids. The CDR3, as DNA: TGTGCCAGCAGGCGTACGGGACAGGGGAAATACGAGCAGTACTTC. It specifies CASRRTGQGKYEQYF.